A single sample gave rise to the 12 T cell receptor beta chains below, sequenced in a study of CD8+CD57+ T cells in acquired aplastic anemia. Patients chosen for sequencing had CD8+CD57+ cells that had expanded, as shown by flow cytometry. TCR beta VDJ and CDR3 were profiled, and genomic DNA was the template. TCRdb reanalysed the reads using MiXCR and keeps one entry per CDR3 protein. The repertoire holds under 350,000 distinct CDR3 sequences, with approximately 57% as singletons. The source material was sorted CD4+, CD8+, or CD8+CD57+ T cells (not recorded which) from PBMCs. All receptors come from a human donor with aplastic anemia.

The chain combines TRBV5-1 with TRBJ1-1, with D possibly being TRBD1 (6 bases). Trimming cost V 0 bases and J 2 bases, with 14 bases left between them. The CDR3 totals 16 residues. Germline CDR1 and CDR2: SGHRS and YFSETQ. The CDR3 loop reads CASSLEGQGRNTEAFF. The CDR3 DNA sequence: TGCGCCAGCAGCTTGGAAGGGCAGGGGCGAAACACTGAAGCTTTCTTT.

The J gene is TRBJ2-3, the V gene TRBV29-1, with TRBD1 matching over 7 bases. Germline CDR1 reads SQVTM; CDR2 reads ANQGSEA. CDR3 length: 12 amino acids. The ends lost 6 bases at V and 3 bases at J; junction bases unmatched: 3. CDR3 protein: CSVDRETDTQYF. CDR3 bases: TGCAGCGTAGACAGGGAAACAGATACGCAGTATTTT.

Note on this clonotype: The CDR3 does not close with the conserved phenylalanine or tryptophan, likely indicating a read error. The chain couples TRBV15 to TRBJ1-1; possible D gene TRBD1, 6 bases. From germline, CDR1 is LNHNV and CDR2 YYDKDF (reference sequence). CDR3 length equals 15 residues. V shed 0 bases and J shed 3 bases, with 11 bases lying between them. The DNA of the CDR3 is TGTGCCACCAGCAGAGACAGGGGTTTGTACACTGAAGCTTTCCTT. Its protein product is CATSRDRGLYTEAFL.

The chain has TRBV10-3 and TRBJ2-3, with TRBD1 matching 9 bases. The V gene end was trimmed by 0 bases and the J gene end by 2 bases; junction bases not matched to a gene: 0. Germline assignment: CDR1 ENHRY and CDR2 SYGVKD. CDR3 length: 15 amino acids. The CDR3 region is CAISESQGATDTQYF. The CDR3 DNA follows: TGTGCCATCAGTGAGTCACAGGGGGCCACAGATACGCAGTATTTT.

The chain carries TRBV5-4 and TRBJ2-7, with TRBD1 as a possible D gene (6 bases). The germline V and J ends were trimmed by 4 bases and 3 bases, with 17 bases remaining between them. This CDR3 region has 15 residues. Germline V gene sequence: CDR1 SGHNT, CDR2 YYREEE (reference sequence). In DNA, the CDR3 is TGTGCCAGCAGCAGGAACAGGGAAGTGGGCTACGAGCAGTACTTC. Residues: CASSRNREVGYEQYF.

The V gene is TRBV7-9, the J gene TRBJ2-7, with 9 bases aligning to TRBD1. V was pared by 5 bases and J by 6 bases, with 2 bases of the junction left unmatched. The CDR3 sequence is 12 residues long. CDR1 and CDR2 from the germline V gene are SEHNR and FQNEAQ (reference sequence). CDR3 bases: TGTGCCAGCAGCGTACAGGGGGCCGAGCAGTACTTC. It yields the protein CASSVQGAEQYF. Full variable domain (missing parts from reference TRBV7-9 and TRBJ2-7): DTGVSQNPRHKITKRGQNVTFRCDPISEHNRLYWYRQTLGQGPEFLTYFQNEAQLEKSRLLSDRFSAERPKGSFSTLEIQRTEQGDSAMYLCASSVQGAEQYFGPGTRLTVT.

This clonotype was picked up many times. The genes are TRBV7-9 and TRBJ2-7; 11 bases align to TRBD2. CDR1 is SEHNR and CDR2 is FQNEAQ in the germline V gene (reference sequence). After removal of 4 bases from V and 3 bases from J, the junction contained 8 bases not matched to a gene. CDR3 size: 16 residues. This chain's CDR3 is CASSYTSGSLNYEQYF. In DNA, the CDR3 is TGTGCCAGCAGCTATACTAGCGGGAGTCTTAACTACGAGCAGTACTTC.

A remark on this clonotype: A much larger clone lies one base from this, so it may be a read error. The rearrangement joins TRBV9 to TRBJ1-4; D unclear. The germline CDR1 and CDR2 sequences are SGDLS and YYNGEE. The CDR3 sequence is 11 residues long. The CDR3 bases are TGTGCCAGCTCCCGGGAGGAAAGACTGTTTTTT. Its translation is CASSREERLFF.

This clonotype came up many times. This sequence joins TRBV11-2 and TRBJ2-7, with D unclear. Germline CDR1 and CDR2: SGHAT and FQNNGV. CDR3 length: 13 amino acids. The ends were cut back, 0 bases at V and 6 bases at J, with 9 bases in the middle. CDR3 sequence: CASSLDPHGEQYF. CDR3 nucleotides: TGTGCCAGCAGCTTAGACCCCCATGGCGAGCAGTACTTC.

This chain links TRBV20-1 with TRBJ2-5, with D tentatively TRBD1 (6 bases). The CDR3 is made up of 13 amino acids. Germline values: CDR1 DFQATT, CDR2 SNEGSKA (reference sequence). With 3 bases removed from V and 2 bases from J, the gap between germline ends came to 10 bases. In nucleotides, the CDR3 is TGCAGTGCTAGCGACGACAGGCAAGAGACCCAGTACTTC. This encodes CSASDDRQETQYF.

This clonotype occurred many times. The genes are TRBV7-3 and TRBJ1-5; the D is unclear. Trimming stripped 1 base from V and 10 bases from J, with 11 bases between. The CDR3 totals 13 residues. The germline CDR1 and CDR2 sequences are SGHTA and FQGTGA. CDR3 residues: CASSLSFRSPQHF. For the CDR3, the DNA is TGTGCCAGCAGCTTAAGCTTCCGGTCACCCCAGCATTTT.

The chain is built from TRBV7-2 and TRBJ1-1; tentatively, D is TRBD1 (5 bases). Looked up from germline, CDR1 is SGHTA and CDR2 is FQGNSA. The CDR3 is made up of 14 amino acids. The V end lost 6 bases, the J end lost 5 bases, and 16 bases lay between the germline ends. The CDR3 nucleotides read TGTGCCAGCAGTGTTCAGGGTGGGGCAACTGAAGCTTTCTTT. Its translation is CASSVQGGATEAFF. Full variable domain (rest looked up from reference TRBV7-2 and TRBJ1-1): GAGVSQSPSNKVTEKGKDVELRCDPISGHTALYWYRQSLGQGLEFLIYFQGNSAPDKSGLPSDRFSAERTGGSVSTLTIQRTQQEDSAVYLCASSVQGGATEAFFGQGTRLTVV.